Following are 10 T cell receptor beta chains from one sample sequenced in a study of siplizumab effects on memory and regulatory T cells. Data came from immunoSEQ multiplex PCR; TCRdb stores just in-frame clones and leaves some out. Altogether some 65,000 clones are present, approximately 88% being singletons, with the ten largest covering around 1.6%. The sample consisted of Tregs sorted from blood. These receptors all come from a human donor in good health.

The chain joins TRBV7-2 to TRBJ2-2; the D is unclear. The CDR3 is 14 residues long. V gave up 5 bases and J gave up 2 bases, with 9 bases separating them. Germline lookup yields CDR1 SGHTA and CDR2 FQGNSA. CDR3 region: CASSVFANTGELFF. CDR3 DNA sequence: TGTGCCAGCAGCGTTTTCGCAAACACCGGGGAGCTGTTTTTT.

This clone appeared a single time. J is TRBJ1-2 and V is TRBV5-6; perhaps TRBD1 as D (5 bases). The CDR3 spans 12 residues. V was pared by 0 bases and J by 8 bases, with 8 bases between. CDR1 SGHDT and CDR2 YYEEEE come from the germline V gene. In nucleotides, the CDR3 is TGTGCCAGCAGCTTGGCCGGGGGAGGCTACACCTTC. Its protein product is CASSLAGGGYTF.

The CDR3 sequence is CASSVEGGELFF. In DNA form, the CDR3 reads TGTGCCAGCAGCGTAGAAGGCGGGGAGCTGTTTTTT. The chain combines TRBV9 with TRBJ2-2; no firm D call. Germline V CDR1 and CDR2: SGDLS, YYNGEE. The CDR3 totals 12 residues. The ends were cut back, 0 bases at V and 7 bases at J, with 4 bases in the middle.

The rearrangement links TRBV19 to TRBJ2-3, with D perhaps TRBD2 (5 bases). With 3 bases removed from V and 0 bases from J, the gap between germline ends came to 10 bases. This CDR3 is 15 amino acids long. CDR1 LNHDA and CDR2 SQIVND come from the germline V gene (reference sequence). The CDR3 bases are TGTGCCAGTAGTATGTCGGGGTGGAGCACAGATACGCAGTATTTT. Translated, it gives CASSMSGWSTDTQYF.

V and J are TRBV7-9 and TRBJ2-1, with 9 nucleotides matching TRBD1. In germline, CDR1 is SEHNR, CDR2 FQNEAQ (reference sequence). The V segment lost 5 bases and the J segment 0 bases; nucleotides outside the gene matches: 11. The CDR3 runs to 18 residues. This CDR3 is CASSPFSGTGRSYNEQFF. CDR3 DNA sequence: TGTGCCAGCAGCCCGTTTTCCGGGACAGGGCGCTCCTACAATGAGCAGTTCTTC.

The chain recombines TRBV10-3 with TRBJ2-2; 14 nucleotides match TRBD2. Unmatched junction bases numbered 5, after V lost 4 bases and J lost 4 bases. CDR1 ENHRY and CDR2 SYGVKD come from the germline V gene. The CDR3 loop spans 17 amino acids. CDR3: CAISGTGTSGSTGELFF. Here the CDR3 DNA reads TGTGCCATCAGTGGGACAGGGACTAGCGGGAGCACCGGGGAGCTGTTTTTT.

Here the CDR3 DNA reads TGTGCCTGGAGTGTAGTAGCCGTGAACACTGAAGCTTTCTTT. Protein sequence: CAWSVVAVNTEAFF. This chain links TRBV30 with TRBJ1-1; D unclear. V was trimmed by 0 bases and J by 0 bases, leaving 8 bases between them. The CDR3 totals 14 residues. Germline CDR1 reads GTSNPN; CDR2 reads SVGIG (reference sequence).

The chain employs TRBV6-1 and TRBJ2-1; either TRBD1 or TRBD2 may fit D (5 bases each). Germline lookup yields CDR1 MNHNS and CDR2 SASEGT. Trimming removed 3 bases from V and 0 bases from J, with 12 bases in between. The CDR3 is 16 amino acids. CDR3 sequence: CASSDFYGGSYNEQFF. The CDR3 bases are TGTGCCAGCAGTGACTTCTATGGGGGCTCCTACAATGAGCAGTTCTTC.

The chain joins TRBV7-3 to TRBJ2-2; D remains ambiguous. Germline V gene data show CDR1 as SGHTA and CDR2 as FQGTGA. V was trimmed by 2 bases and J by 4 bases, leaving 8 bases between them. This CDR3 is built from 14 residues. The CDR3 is CASSLDHVTGELFF. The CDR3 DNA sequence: TGTGCCAGCAGCTTAGACCACGTCACCGGGGAGCTGTTTTTT.

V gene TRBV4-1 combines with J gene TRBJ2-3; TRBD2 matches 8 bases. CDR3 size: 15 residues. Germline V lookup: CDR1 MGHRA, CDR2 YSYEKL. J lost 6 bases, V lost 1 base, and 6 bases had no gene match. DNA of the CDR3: TGCGCCAGCAGCCAAGGACTAGCGAGAGGGGATACGCAGTATTTT. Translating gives CASSQGLARGDTQYF.